This TCR beta chain was recovered during a study of blood T cell repertoires in COVID-19. Study as a whole: The analysed material was cDNA or gDNA that came from T cells, B-cell-depleted T cells, or PBMCs.

CDR3 length: 16 residues. J lost 4 bases, V lost 3 bases, and 10 bases had no gene match. Germline CDR1 and CDR2: SEHNR and FQNEAQ (reference sequence). Original processing methods: Reference gene primer amplification gave nucleated cell count estimates. Generated by immunoSEQ multiplex PCR, the TCRdb table keeps only in-frame clones and is missing some. The D gene and trimming were derived from the DNA, and the V and J assignments and clone size from that table. The sample holds about 94,000 clones, more than 75% seen once. Sequenced input: peripheral blood. The receptor's source is an elderly woman with acute or convalescent COVID-19. V is TRBV7-9 and J is TRBJ2-3, with 7 bases lining up with TRBD2. CDR3 DNA: TGTGCCAGCAGCTTTTGGGGACGGGAGGTAGCAGATACGCAGTATTTT. Translation gives CASSFWGREVADTQYF.